The 2 T cell receptor beta chains below come from one sample, sequenced in a study of CD8+ T cells in alopecia areata. RNA was isolated and reverse transcribed to cDNA, the sequencing template. Method: immunoSEQ multiplex PCR; TCRdb's copy keeps in-frame clones and lacks some. This sample has 100,000 to 130,000 clones, with 45% to 70% found just once. The sample taken for sequencing was CD8+ T cells sorted from blood. The receptors were gathered from a human donor in good health.

This clone has just a few counts. The chain uses TRBV29-1 and TRBJ1-1, with 9 bases lining up with TRBD1. The CDR3 covers 14 residues. Germline-derived CDR1 and CDR2 are SQVTM and ANQGSEA. V lost 7 bases, J lost 4 bases, and 10 bases stayed unmatched. The CDR3 DNA is TGCAGCGGGCAGCCCGGGACAGGGAGCACTGAAGCTTTCTTT. It is translated as CSGQPGTGSTEAFF.

This chain joins TRBV2 and TRBJ2-5; D ambiguous. V gave up 9 bases and J gave up 0 bases, with 11 bases separating them. The CDR3 has 13 amino acids. The V gene's germline CDR1 is SNHLY and CDR2 FYNNEI. CDR3 residues: CARGQEYQETQYF. The CDR3 nucleotides read TGTGCCAGAGGCCAAGAGTACCAAGAGACCCAGTACTTC. The full variable domain, its missing parts supplied by reference TRBV2 and TRBJ2-5, is EPEVTQTPSHQVTQMGQEVILRCVPISNHLYFYWYRQILGQKVEFLVSFYNNEISEKSEIFDDQFSVERPDGSNFTLKIRSTKLEDSAMYFCARGQEYQETQYFGPGTRLLVL.